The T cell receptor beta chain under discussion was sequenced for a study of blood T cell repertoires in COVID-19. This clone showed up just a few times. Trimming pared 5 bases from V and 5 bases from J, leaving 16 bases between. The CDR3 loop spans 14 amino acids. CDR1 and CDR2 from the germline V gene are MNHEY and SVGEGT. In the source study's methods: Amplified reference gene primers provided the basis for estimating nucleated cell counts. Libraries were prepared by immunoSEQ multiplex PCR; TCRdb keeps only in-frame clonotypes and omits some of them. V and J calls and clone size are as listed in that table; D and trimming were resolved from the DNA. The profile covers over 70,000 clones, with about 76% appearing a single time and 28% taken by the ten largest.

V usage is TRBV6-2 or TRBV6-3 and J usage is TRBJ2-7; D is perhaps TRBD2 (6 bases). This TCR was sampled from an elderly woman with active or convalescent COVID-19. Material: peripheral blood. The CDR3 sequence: CASSRGTSSDEQYF. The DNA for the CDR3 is TGTGCCAGCAGTCGAGGGACTTCTTCCGACGAGCAGTACTTC.